This TCR beta chain was recovered during a study of graft-versus-host responses after intestinal transplantation. Findings and limits, study-wide: Allograft clonal ratios (graft-versus-host to host-versus-graft) were high in patients who had graft-donor T cell macrochimerism. Researchers found peak circulating GvH clone levels linked to early post-transplant HvG declines.

A word on this clone: Its specificity is not known.

TCRdb's table, derived via immunoSEQ multiplex PCR, lists solely in-frame clones and lacks some. Among under 95,000 clones listed, around 92% were seen once. Germline V CDR1 and CDR2: LNHDA, SQIVND (reference sequence). This CDR3 is built from 12 residues. V is TRBV19 and J is TRBJ1-1, with D possibly being TRBD1 (5 bases). Sequenced material: unstimulated CD8+ T cells sorted from spleen or lymph node cells, taken before intestinal transplant. This receptor was obtained from a human donor who received an intestinal transplant. CDR3 amino acids: CGTGGVNTEAFF. The CDR3 DNA reads as TGTGGAACGGGGGGGGTGAACACTGAAGCTTTCTTT.